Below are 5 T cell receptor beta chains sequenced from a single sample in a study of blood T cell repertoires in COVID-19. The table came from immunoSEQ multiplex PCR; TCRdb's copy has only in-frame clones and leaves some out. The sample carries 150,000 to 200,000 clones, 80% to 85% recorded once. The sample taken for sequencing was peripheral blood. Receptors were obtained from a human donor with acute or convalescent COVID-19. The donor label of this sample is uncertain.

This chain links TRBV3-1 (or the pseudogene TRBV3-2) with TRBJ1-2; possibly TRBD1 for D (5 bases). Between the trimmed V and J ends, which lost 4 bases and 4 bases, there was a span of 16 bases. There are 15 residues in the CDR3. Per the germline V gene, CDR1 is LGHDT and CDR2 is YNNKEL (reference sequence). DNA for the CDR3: TGTGCCAGCAGCCCCCGGACCTCAAGGGGCTATGGCTACACCTTC. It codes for CASSPRTSRGYGYTF.

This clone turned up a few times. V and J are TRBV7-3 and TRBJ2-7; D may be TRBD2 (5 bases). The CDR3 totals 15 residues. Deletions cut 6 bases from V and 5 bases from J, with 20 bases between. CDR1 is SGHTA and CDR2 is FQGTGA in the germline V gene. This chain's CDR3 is CASRFLIGGPHEQYF. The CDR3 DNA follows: TGTGCCAGCAGGTTTTTGATTGGCGGGCCGCACGAGCAGTACTTC.

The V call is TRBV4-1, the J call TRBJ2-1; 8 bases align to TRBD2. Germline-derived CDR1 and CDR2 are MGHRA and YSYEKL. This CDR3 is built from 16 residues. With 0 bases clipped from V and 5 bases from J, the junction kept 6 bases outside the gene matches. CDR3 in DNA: TGCGCCAGCAGCCAAGAAGGGTCGGGAGGGAACAATGAGCAGTTCTTC. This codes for CASSQEGSGGNNEQFF.

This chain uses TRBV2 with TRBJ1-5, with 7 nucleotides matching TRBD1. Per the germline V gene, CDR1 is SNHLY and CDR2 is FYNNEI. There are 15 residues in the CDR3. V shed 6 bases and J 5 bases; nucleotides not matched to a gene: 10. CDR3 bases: TGTGCCAGCAGGCCCGGGACAGCTGTACATCAGCCCCAGCATTTT. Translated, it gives CASRPGTAVHQPQHF. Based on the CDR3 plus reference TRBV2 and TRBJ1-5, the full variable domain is EPEVTQTPSHQVTQMGQEVILRCVPISNHLYFYWYRQILGQKVEFLVSFYNNEISEKSEIFDDQFSVERPDGSNFTLKIRSTKLEDSAMYFCASRPGTAVHQPQHFGDGTRLSIL.

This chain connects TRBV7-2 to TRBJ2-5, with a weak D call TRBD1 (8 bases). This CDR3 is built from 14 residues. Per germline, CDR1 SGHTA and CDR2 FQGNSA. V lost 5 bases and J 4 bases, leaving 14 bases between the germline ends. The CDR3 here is CASSQNRGGETQYF. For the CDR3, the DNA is TGTGCCAGCAGCCAGAACAGGGGGGGAGAGACCCAGTACTTC.